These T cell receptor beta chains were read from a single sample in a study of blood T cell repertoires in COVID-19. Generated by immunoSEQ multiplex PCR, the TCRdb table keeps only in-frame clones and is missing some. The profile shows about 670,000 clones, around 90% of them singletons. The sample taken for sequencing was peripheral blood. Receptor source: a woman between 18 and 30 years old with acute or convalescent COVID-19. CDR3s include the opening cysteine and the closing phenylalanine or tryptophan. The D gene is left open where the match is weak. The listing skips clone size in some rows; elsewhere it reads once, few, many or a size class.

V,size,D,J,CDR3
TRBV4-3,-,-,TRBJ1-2,CASSQDIGQGNYGYTF
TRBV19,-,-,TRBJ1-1,CASTRVFMNTEAFF
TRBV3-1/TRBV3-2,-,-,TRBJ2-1,CASSQVRPSSYNEQFF
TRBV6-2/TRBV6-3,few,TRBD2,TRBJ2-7,CASSFAGGTYEQYF
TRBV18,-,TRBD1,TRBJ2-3,CASSPESWDRAGDTQYF
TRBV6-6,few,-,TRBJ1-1,CASSSGHTMNTEAFF
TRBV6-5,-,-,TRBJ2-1,CASSYLGRVPIGEQFF
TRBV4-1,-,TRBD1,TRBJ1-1,CASSELGTGLNTEAFF
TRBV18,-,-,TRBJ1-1,CASSPETEDTEAFF
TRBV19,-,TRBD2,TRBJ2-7,CASSPSWGLAGEFYEQYF
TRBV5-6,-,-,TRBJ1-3,CASSLVAASLVDIYF
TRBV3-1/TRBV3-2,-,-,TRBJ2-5,CASSSLWGGMGDQETQYF
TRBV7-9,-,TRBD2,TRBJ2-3,CASSAPEARGGTQYF
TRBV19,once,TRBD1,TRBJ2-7,CASSISGTGGLYEQYF
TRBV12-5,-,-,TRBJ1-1,CASGLVTGNTEAFF
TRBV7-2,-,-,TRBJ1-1,CASSFPREGNTEAFF
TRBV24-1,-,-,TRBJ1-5,CATSDSGTLRSNQPQHF
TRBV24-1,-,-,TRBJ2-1,CATSDVDSPSSYNEQFF
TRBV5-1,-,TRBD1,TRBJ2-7,CASSRGQGVDPEQYF
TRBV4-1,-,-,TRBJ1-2,CASSAQVSGYTF
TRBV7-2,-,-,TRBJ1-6,CASSLAAFNSPLHF
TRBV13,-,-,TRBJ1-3,CASSLGGGVAGTGNTIYF
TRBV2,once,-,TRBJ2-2,CASTGPGDGAGELFF
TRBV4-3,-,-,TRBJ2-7,CASSQDPGGIPSEQYF
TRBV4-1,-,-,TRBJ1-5,CASSPEARGLSNQPQHF
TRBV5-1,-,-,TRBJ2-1,CASSLLPGNEQFF
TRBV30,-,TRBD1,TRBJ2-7,CASQQGGYEQYF
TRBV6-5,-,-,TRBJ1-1,CASSYSSTRVNTEAFF
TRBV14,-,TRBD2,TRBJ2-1,CASSQRLAGDPYNEQFF
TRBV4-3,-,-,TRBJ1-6,CASSQGVNNSPLHF
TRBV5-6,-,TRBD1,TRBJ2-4,CASSSRTGVNIQYF
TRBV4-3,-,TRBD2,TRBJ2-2,CASSRGVGLAANTGELFF
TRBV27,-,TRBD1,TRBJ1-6,CASSSGQVVSNSPLHF
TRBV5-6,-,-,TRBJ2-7,CASTLGGSAVYEQYF
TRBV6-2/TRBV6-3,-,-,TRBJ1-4,CASSYGVANEKLFF
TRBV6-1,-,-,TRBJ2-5,CASSEVGGLGETQYF
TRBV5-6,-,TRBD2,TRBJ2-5,CASTSGGAQYF
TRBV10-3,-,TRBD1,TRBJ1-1,CAIRADRRNTEAFF
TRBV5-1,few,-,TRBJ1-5,CASSLGPAGGQPQHF
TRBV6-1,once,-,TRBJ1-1,CASSERGRVGENTEAFF
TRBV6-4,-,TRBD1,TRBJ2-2,CASTPEGGSGGELFF
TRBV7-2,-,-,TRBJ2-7,CASSLGPPTNEQYF
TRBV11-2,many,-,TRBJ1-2,CASSLSSAYGYTF
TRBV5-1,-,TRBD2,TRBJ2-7,CASSYQTSGGIVDEQYF
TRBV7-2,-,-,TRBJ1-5,CASSFSGPQHF
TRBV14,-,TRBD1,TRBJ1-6,CASSQGDRVKNSPLHF
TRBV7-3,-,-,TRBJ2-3,CASSASGGADTQYF
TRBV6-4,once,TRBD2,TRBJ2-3,CASSDPPTSGPTDTQYF